This TCR beta chain was recorded in a study of CD8 T cells in ankylosing spondylitis. This CDR3 is 14 amino acids long. J gave up 8 bases and V 0 bases, and 3 bases lay outside the gene matches. Germline V gene sequence: CDR1 LGHNA, CDR2 YSLEER. This clonotype has at least ten counts. The antigen remains unidentified. With molecular barcodes, quantitative 5'-RACE was used to make the TCR beta libraries. TCRdb ran MiXCR on the 5' RACE reads and lists one entry per CDR3 protein. Of under 200,000 distinct CDR3 sequences listed, 9.8% are singletons. Study results and caveats: Reportedly, matched ankylosing spondylitis synovial fluid was significantly enriched for disease-linked clones.

The rearrangement uses TRBV4-3 and TRBJ2-2; 7 nucleotides align to TRBD1. Sequencing used blood, either unsorted or a sorted T cell fraction (not recorded which). The receptor was isolated from a female donor with ankylosing spondylitis or in good health (not recorded which). The CDR3 DNA sequence: TGCGCCAGCAGCCAAGAAGGGGGCTCGGGGGAGCTGTTTTTT. Amino acid sequence: CASSQEGGSGELFF.